The clone carrying this T cell receptor (beta chain) was seen ten or more times. One junction end disagrees with the germline gene, perhaps due to a read error. The germline V gene has CDR1 MNHEY and CDR2 SVGEGT. CDR3 length: 11 amino acids. Not enrolled were patients with uncontrolled infection, other autoimmune disease, pregnancy or lactation. The data were obtained in a study of T cells in Graves' hyperthyroidism and ophthalmopathy. Using RNA transcripts as the source, TCR beta CDR3 regions were amplified. First-round RT-PCR with HTBI primers amplified the TCR CDR3 region. Each CDR3 protein gets one entry after TCRdb re-called the multiplex PCR reads with MiXCR. The sample yields 550,000 to 600,000 distinct CDR3 sequences, 46% seen once.

V is TRBV6-2 or TRBV6-3 and J is TRBJ1-4; D is unclear. Sequenced material: peripheral blood or thyroid tissue (not recorded which). The clonotype originates from an adult woman with Graves' disease, either hyperthyroidism or ophthalmopathy (not recorded which). The CDR3 nucleotides are TGTGCCAGCAGCCTCGGGTCAGAGCTTTTATTT. The encoded protein is CASSLGSELLF.